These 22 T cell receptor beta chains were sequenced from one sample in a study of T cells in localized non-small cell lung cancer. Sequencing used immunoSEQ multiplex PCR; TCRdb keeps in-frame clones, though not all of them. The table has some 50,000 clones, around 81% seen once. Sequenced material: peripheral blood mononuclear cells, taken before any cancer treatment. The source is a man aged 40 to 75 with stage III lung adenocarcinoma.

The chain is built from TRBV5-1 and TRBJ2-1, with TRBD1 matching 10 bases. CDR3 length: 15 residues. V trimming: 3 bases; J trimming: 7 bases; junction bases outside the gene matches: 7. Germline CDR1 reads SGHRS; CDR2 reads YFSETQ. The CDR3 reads CASSSTGGAWNEQFF. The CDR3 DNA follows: TGCGCCAGCAGCTCGACAGGGGGCGCGTGGAATGAGCAGTTCTTC.

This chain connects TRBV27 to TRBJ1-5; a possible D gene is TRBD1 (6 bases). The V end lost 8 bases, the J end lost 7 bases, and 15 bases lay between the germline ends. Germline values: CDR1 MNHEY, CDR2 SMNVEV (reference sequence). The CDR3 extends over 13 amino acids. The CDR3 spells CASATGPRQPQHF. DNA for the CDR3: TGTGCCAGCGCTACAGGGCCCAGGCAGCCCCAGCATTTT.

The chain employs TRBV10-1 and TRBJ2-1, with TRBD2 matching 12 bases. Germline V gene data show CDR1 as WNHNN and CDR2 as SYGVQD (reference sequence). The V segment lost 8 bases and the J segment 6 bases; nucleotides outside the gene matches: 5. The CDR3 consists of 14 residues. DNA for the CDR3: TGCGCCAGCGGAGAACTAGCGGGGGGCAATGAGCAGTTCTTC. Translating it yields CASGELAGGNEQFF.

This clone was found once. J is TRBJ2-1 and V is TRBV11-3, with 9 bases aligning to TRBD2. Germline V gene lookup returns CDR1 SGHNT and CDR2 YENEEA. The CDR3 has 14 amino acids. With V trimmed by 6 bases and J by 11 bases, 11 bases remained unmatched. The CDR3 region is CASSNSGGANQQFF. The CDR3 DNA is TGTGCCAGCAGTAATAGCGGGGGAGCTAATCAGCAGTTCTTC.

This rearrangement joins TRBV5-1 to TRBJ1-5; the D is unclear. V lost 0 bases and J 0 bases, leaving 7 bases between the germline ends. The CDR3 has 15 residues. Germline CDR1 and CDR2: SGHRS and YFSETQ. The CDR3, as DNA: TGCGCCAGCAGCTTGGAAGGTTATAGCAATCAGCCCCAGCATTTT. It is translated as CASSLEGYSNQPQHF.

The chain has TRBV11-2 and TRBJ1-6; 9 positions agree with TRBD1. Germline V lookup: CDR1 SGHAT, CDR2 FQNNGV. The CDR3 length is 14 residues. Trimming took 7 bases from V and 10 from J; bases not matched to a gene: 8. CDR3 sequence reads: CASTLQGALSPLHF. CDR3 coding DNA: TGTGCCAGCACCCTACAGGGGGCATTGTCACCCCTCCACTTT.

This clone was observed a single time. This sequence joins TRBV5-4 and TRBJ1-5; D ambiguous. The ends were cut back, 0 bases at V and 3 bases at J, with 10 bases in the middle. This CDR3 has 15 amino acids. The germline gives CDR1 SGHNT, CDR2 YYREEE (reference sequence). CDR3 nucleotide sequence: TGTGCCAGCAGCTTGGATTCAGATTTCAATCAGCCCCAGCATTTT. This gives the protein CASSLDSDFNQPQHF.

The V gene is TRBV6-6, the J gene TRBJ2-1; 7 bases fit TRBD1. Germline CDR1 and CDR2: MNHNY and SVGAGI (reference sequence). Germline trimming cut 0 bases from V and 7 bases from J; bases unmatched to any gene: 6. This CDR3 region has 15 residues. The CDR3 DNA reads TGTGCCAGCAGTTACTCAAGGACAGGACGTAATGAGCAGTTCTTC. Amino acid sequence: CASSYSRTGRNEQFF.

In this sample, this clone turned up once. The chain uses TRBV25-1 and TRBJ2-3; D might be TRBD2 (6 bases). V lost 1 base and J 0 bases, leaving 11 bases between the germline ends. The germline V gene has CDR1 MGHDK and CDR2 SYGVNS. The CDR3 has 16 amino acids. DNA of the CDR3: TGTGCCAGCAGTGAATTGAGAGGGACTAGCACAGATACGCAGTATTTT. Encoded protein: CASSELRGTSTDTQYF.

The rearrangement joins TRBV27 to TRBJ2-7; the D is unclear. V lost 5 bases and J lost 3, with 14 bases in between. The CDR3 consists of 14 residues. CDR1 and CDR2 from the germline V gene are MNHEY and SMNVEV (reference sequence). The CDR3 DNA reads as TGTGCCAGCAGTCTCGGGCCCGGCGTCTACGAGCAGTACTTC. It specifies CASSLGPGVYEQYF.

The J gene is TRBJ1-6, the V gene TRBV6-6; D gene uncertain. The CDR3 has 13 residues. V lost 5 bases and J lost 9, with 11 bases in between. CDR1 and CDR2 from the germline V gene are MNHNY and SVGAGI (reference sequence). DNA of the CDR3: TGTGCCAGCAGTCTAAGTCTGGTTTCACCCCTCCACTTT. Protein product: CASSLSLVSPLHF.

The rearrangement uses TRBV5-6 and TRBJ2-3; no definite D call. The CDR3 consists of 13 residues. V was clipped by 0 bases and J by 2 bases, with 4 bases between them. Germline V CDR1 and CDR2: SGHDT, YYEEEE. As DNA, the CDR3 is TGTGCCAGCAGCTTGGGATCCACAGATACGCAGTATTTT. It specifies CASSLGSTDTQYF.

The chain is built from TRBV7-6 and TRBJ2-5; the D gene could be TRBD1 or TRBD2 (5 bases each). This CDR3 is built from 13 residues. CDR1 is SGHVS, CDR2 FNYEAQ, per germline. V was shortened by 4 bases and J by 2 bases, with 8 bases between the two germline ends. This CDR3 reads CASSSGRQETQYF. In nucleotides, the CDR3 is TGTGCCAGCAGCTCGGGACGGCAAGAGACCCAGTACTTC.

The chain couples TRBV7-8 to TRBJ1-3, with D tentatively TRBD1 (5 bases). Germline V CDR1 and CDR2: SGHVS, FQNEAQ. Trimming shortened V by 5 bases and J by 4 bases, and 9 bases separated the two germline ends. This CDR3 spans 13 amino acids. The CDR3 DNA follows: TGTGCCAGCAGCCCCCGGACAGGAAACACCATATATTTT. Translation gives CASSPRTGNTIYF.

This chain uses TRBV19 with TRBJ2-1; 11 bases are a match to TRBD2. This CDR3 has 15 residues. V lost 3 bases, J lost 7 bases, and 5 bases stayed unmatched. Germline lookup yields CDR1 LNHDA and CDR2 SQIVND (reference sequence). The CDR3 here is CASSMASGGFNEQFF. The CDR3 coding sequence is TGTGCCAGTAGTATGGCTAGCGGGGGGTTTAATGAGCAGTTCTTC.

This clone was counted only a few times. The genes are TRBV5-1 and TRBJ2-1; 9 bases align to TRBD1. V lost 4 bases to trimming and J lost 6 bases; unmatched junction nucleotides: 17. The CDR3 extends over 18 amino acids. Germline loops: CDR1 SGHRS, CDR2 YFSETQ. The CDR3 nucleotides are TGCGCCAGCAGCCCCTTGGGGGGGACAGGGATGATGAGCAATGAGCAGTTCTTC. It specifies CASSPLGGTGMMSNEQFF.

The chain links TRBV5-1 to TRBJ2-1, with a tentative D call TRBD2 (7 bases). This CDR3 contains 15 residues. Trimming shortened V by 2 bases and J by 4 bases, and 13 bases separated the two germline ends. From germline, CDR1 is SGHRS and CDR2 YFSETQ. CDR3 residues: CASSLSGGGYNEQFF. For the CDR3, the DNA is TGCGCCAGCAGCTTATCGGGGGGCGGGTACAATGAGCAGTTCTTC.

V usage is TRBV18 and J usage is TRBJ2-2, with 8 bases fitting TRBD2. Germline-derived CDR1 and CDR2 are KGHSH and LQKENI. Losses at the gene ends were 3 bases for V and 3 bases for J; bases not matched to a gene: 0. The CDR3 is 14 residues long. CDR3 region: CASSPTSDTGELFF. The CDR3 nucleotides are TGTGCCAGCTCACCGACTAGCGACACCGGGGAGCTGTTTTTT.

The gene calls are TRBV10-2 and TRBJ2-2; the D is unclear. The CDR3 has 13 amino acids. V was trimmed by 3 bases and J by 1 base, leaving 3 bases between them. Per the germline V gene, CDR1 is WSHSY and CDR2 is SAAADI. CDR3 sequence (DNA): TGCGCCAGCAGTGAATGGAACACCGGGGAGCTGTTTTTT. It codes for CASSEWNTGELFF.

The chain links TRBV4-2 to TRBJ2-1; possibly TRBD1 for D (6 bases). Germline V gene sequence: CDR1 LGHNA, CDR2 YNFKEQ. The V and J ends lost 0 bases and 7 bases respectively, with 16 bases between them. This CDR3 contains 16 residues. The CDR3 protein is CASSQDAQGLRNEQFF. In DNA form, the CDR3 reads TGTGCCAGCAGCCAAGATGCGCAGGGGCTAAGGAATGAGCAGTTCTTC.

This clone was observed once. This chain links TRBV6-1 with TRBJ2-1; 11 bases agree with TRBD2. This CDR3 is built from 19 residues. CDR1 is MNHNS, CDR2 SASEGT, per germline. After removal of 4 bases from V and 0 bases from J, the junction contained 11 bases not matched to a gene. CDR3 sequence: CASSVPSGGRGSSYNEQFF. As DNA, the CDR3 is TGTGCCAGCAGTGTTCCTAGCGGGGGGCGAGGTAGCTCCTACAATGAGCAGTTCTTC.

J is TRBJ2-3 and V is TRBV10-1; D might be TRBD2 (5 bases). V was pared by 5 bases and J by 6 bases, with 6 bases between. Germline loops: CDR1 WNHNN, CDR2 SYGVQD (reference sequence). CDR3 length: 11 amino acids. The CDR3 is CASSPGDTQYF. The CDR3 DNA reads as TGCGCCAGCAGTCCGGGGGATACGCAGTATTTT.